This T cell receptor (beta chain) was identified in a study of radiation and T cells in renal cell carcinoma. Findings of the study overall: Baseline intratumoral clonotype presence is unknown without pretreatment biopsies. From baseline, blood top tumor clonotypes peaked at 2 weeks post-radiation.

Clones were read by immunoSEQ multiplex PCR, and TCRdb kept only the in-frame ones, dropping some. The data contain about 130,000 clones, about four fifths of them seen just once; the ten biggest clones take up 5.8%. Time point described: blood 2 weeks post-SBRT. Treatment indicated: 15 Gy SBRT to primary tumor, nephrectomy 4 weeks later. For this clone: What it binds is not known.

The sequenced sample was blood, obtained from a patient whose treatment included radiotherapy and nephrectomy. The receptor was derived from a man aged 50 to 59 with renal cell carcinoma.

CDR3 region: CSFGEGRAFF. CDR3 bases: TGCAGCTTTGGGGAGGGACGAGCTTTCTTT. The chain joins TRBV29-1 to TRBJ1-1; the D gene is possibly TRBD1 (5 bases). Trimming took 8 bases from V and 10 from J, leaving 14 bases between them. The CDR3 has 10 amino acids. The germline V gene has CDR1 SQVTM and CDR2 ANQGSEA. Looking up the rest from reference TRBV29-1 and TRBJ1-1 gives the full variable domain: SAVISQKPSRDICQRGTSLTIQCQVDSQVTMMFWYRQQPGQSLTLIATANQGSEATYESGFVIDKFPISRPNLTFSTLTVSNMSPEDSSIYLCSFGEGRAFFGQGTRLTVV.